This T cell receptor beta chain was retrieved from a study of blood T cell repertoires in COVID-19. Assay: immunoSEQ multiplex PCR; the TCRdb copy retains only in-frame clones and omits some. The sample has hundreds of thousands of clones; about 86% are singletons. Trimming at V came to 0 bases and at J to 6 bases, leaving 10 bases not matched to a gene. CDR3 length equals 16 residues. Germline loops: CDR1 LGHDT, CDR2 YNNKEL (reference sequence). Residents of about two dozen US areas, aged roughly 18 to 95 years, made up the participants. The chain couples TRBV3-1 (or the pseudogene TRBV3-2) to TRBJ1-2, with 7 bases lining up with TRBD1. This receptor was identified in a woman aged 45-65 years who had recovered from COVID-19. Sequencing was carried out using PBMCs or T cells enriched from blood (not recorded which). The CDR3 loop reads CASSQDSLRGRDGYTF. CDR3 in DNA: TGTGCCAGCAGCCAAGATAGTCTTAGGGGGCGCGATGGCTACACCTTC.